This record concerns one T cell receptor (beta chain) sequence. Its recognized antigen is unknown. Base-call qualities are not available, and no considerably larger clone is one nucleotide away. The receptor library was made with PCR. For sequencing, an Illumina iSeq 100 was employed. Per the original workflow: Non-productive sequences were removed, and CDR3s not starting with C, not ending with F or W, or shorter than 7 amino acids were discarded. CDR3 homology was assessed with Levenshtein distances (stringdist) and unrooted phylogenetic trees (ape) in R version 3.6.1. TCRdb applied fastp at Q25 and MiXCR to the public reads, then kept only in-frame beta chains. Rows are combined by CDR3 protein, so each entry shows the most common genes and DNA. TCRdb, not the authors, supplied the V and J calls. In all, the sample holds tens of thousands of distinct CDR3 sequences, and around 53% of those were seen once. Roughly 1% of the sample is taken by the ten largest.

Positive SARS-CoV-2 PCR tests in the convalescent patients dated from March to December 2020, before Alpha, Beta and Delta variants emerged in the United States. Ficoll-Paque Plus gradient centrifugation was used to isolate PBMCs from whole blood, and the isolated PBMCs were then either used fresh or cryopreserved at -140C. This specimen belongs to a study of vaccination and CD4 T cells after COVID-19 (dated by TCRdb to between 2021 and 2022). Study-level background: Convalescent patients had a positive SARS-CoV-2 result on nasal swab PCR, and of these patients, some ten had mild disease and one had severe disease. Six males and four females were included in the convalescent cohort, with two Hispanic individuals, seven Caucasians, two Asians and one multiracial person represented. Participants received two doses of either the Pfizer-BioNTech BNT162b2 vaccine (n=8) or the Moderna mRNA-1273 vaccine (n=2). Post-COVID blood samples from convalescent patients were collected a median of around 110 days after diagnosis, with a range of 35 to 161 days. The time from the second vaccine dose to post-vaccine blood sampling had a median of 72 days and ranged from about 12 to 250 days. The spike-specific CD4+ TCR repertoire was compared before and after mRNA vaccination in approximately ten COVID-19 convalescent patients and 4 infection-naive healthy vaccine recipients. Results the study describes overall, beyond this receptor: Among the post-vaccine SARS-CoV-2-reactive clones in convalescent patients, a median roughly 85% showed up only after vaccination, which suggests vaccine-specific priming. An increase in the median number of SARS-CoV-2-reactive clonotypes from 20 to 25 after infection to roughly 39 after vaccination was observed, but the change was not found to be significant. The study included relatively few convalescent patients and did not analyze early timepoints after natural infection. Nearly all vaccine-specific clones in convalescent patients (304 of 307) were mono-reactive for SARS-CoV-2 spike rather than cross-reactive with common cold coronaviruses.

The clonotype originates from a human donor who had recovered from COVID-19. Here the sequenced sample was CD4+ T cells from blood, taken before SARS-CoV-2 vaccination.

The CDR3 sequence is CAVAGTGVTEAFF. The nucleotide sequence is TGTGCCGTAGCTGGAACGGGGGTCACTGAAGCTTTCTTT. This chain joins TRBV10-3 to TRBJ1-1; the D gene is perhaps TRBD1, on 5 matching bases. The CDR1 and CDR2 encoded by the germline V gene are ENHRY and SYGVKD. Trimming at the junction amounts to 11 bases on V and 4 bases on J, and the germline ends lie 17 bases apart. The CDR3 runs 13 amino acids, cysteine and phenylalanine included. The entry retains the CDR3 DNA only, 39 bases that are in frame from base 1.